The 6 T cell receptor beta chains reported below all come from one sample, sequenced in a study of early T cells in non-severe SARS-CoV-2 infection. From the 5' RACE reads, TCRdb called clonotypes with MiXCR, one entry per CDR3 protein. The sample records around 66,000 distinct CDR3 sequences, about 6% being singletons. The material was whole blood, obtained at baseline. These TCRs come from an adult who was a healthcare worker with PCR-confirmed SARS-CoV-2 infection or an uninfected control (not recorded which).

This clonotype has at least ten counts. The CDR3 region is CASSYEGFNYGYTF. For the CDR3, the DNA is TGTGCCAGCAGTTACGAGGGGTTTAACTATGGCTACACCTTC. The chain employs TRBV6-5 and TRBJ1-2, with D possibly matching TRBD1 (5 bases). The CDR3 consists of 14 residues. Germline CDR1 and CDR2: MNHEY and SVGAGI. Between the trimmed V and J ends, which lost 2 bases and 1 base, there was a span of 8 bases.

This clonotype occurred many times. J is TRBJ1-1 and V is TRBV5-1, with D possibly being TRBD1 (6 bases). This CDR3 comprises 13 residues. V lost 7 bases and J lost 0, with 10 bases in between. Germline CDR1 is SGHRS and CDR2 is YFSETQ. The CDR3 coding sequence is TGCGCCAGCCGACAGGCCTTGAACACTGAAGCTTTCTTT. It yields the protein CASRQALNTEAFF.

This clonotype was observed a handful of times. This rearrangement joins TRBV5-1 to TRBJ2-3; TRBD2 aligns across 9 bases. There are 14 residues in the CDR3. Germline CDR1 and CDR2: SGHRS and YFSETQ. With V trimmed by 9 bases and J by 6 bases, 11 bases remained unmatched. CDR3 residues: CANERGGAYDTQYF. CDR3 coding DNA: TGCGCCAACGAGCGCGGGGGGGCTTATGATACGCAGTATTTT.

This clonotype was found many times. This sequence joins TRBV20-1 and TRBJ2-1; D gene unclear. Trimming left V 0 bases short and J 10 bases short, with 13 bases between. The CDR3 extends over 13 amino acids. From germline, CDR1 is DFQATT and CDR2 SNEGSKA (reference sequence). CDR3 sequence: CSARDWSEQEQFF. CDR3 coding DNA: TGCAGTGCTAGAGATTGGTCCGAGCAGGAGCAGTTCTTC.

The V gene is TRBV29-1, the J gene TRBJ2-1, with D unresolved. In germline, CDR1 is SQVTM, CDR2 ANQGSEA. The V and J ends lost 4 bases and 5 bases respectively, with 15 bases between them. CDR3 length: 14 residues. CDR3 coding DNA: TGCAGCGTTGTTGGCGGCCGAGTCCACAATGAGCAGTTCTTC. Protein: CSVVGGRVHNEQFF.

The table lists this clonotype with a few counts. This rearrangement joins TRBV27 to TRBJ2-6; D is possibly TRBD1 (7 bases). V lost 8 bases, J lost 2 bases, and 13 bases lay in between. The germline CDR1 and CDR2 sequences are MNHEY and SMNVEV (reference sequence). CDR3 size: 15 residues. CDR3 sequence (DNA): TGTGCCAGCGCCGCAGGGGGGCCTGGGGCCAACGTCCTGACTTTC. Its translation is CASAAGGPGANVLTF.